The 9 T cell receptor beta chains below come from one sample, sequenced in a study of post-analysis software for immune sequencing data. Their specific antigens are unknown. Study-wide findings and caveats: Roughly five TRBV segments appeared more often in patients than in controls, and TRBV5-6, TRBV5-1 and TRBV20-1 were among these.

Carried by the TCR beta cDNA libraries were unique molecular identifiers. TCRdb re-called the PCR reads with MiXCR, one entry per CDR3 protein. Among about half a million distinct CDR3 sequences listed, 45% were seen once. The material sequenced was blood. The receptors were gathered from a girl between 5 and 17 years old with multiple sclerosis.

The V gene is TRBV4-1, the J gene TRBJ2-7; TRBD1 matches 7 bases. V gave up 4 bases and J gave up 1 base; unmatched junction bases: 4. Germline V gene lookup returns CDR1 MGHRA and CDR2 YSYEKL. The CDR3 extends over 14 amino acids. The CDR3 here is CASSPVGQSYEQYF. The CDR3 DNA is TGCGCCAGCAGCCCAGTGGGACAGTCCTACGAGCAGTACTTC.

This clonotype was seen a few times. The chain employs TRBV6-1 and TRBJ2-3; 11 nucleotides line up with TRBD2. CDR1 and CDR2 (germline): MNHNS, SASEGT. CDR3 length: 17 residues. V gave up 4 bases and J gave up 0 bases; unmatched junction bases: 6. CDR3 sequence (DNA): TGTGCCAGCAGTGGGGGGACTAGCGGAATTAGCACAGATACGCAGTATTTT. This sequence encodes CASSGGTSGISTDTQYF.

This clonotype was counted between two and nine times. The gene calls are TRBV6-1 and TRBJ1-6; D may be TRBD1 (6 bases). The CDR3 sequence is 15 residues long. Trimming stripped 3 bases from V and 10 bases from J, with 16 bases between. Germline CDR1 and CDR2: MNHNS and SASEGT. The CDR3 DNA reads as TGTGCCAGCAGTGAGTTCACAGGGACGAGATCACCCCTCCACTTT. It is translated as CASSEFTGTRSPLHF.

This clonotype was seen a handful of times. V and J are TRBV28 and TRBJ1-4; perhaps TRBD1 as D (5 bases). This CDR3 spans 13 amino acids. Trimming pared 3 bases from V and 8 bases from J, leaving 10 bases between. Per the germline V gene, CDR1 is MDHEN and CDR2 is SYDVKM. The CDR3 region has the DNA TGTGCCAGCAGTTTCCAGGGAACCGAAAAACTGTTTTTT. It yields the protein CASSFQGTEKLFF.

The chain combines TRBV2 with TRBJ2-3; 12 bases match TRBD2. The V segment lost 5 bases and the J segment 5 bases; nucleotides outside the gene matches: 11. The CDR3 sequence is 17 residues long. Germline V lookup: CDR1 SNHLY, CDR2 FYNNEI. The CDR3 is CASSYLGLAGSIDTQYF. The CDR3 DNA is TGTGCCAGCAGTTACTTAGGACTAGCGGGATCCATAGATACGCAGTATTTT.

This clonotype was observed a handful of times. The chain combines TRBV4-2 with TRBJ2-4; TRBD2 might be the D (6 bases). The CDR3 runs to 18 residues. Trimming removed 1 base from V and 1 base from J, with 17 bases in between. Per germline, CDR1 LGHNA and CDR2 YNFKEQ. The CDR3 nucleotides are TGTGCCAGCAGCCAAGGAGGGTGGTCGGGAGCGGCCAAAAACATTCAGTACTTC. Residues: CASSQGGWSGAAKNIQYF.

The rearrangement links TRBV7-9 to TRBJ2-4; D uncertain. The DNA matches TRBJ2-7 better at its end, which makes the J call doubtful. This CDR3 contains 14 residues. Per the germline V gene, CDR1 is SEHNR and CDR2 is FQNEAQ (reference sequence). The CDR3 DNA follows: TGTGCCAGCAGCTTAGTAAAAAGGGAAAGCGAGCAGTACTTC. Protein sequence: CASSLVKRESEQYF.

This chain joins TRBV4-1 and TRBJ1-2, with 7 bases that match TRBD1. Per germline, CDR1 MGHRA and CDR2 YSYEKL. CDR3 length: 15 residues. The V segment lost 3 bases and the J segment 3 bases; nucleotides outside the gene matches: 7. The CDR3 sequence is CASSQWDSPDYGYTF. The CDR3 bases are TGCGCCAGCAGCCAGTGGGACAGCCCCGACTATGGCTACACCTTC.

J is TRBJ1-1 and V is TRBV4-1; unclear D gene. CDR3 length: 15 residues. Germline CDR1 is MGHRA and CDR2 is YSYEKL. V was trimmed by 7 bases and J by 1 base, leaving 16 bases between them. The DNA of the CDR3 is TGCGCCAGCACCAAGGTCCGCCTGGGGAACACTGAAGCTTTCTTT. As protein: CASTKVRLGNTEAFF.